The T cell receptor (beta chain) described here comes from a study of beta chain features in type 1 diabetes. Overall study findings and caveats: Junctions at VDJ sites from type 1 diabetes patients had fewer insertions and more deletions.

This clone has ten or more counts. Its antigen is not known. The sequenced template was cDNA made from the entire isolated RNA. Naive, central memory and regulatory T cell samples produced a mean of roughly 3.9 million reads. The data were produced by immunoSEQ multiplex PCR, yet TCRdb's version contains in-frame clones alone and is incomplete. The table records 240,000 or so clones, about 25% of them present only once. Germline loops: CDR1 MNHEY, CDR2 SVGAGI. This CDR3 region has 12 residues. The ends lost 6 bases at V and 6 bases at J; junction bases unmatched: 3. The chain couples TRBV6-5 to TRBJ2-7; 9 bases are a match to TRBD1. Source material: central memory CD4+ T cells from blood. The clonotype originates from a man aged 25-40 years in good health. The CDR3 loop reads CASRGQGSEQYF. The CDR3, as DNA: TGTGCCAGCAGAGGACAGGGGAGCGAGCAGTACTTC.